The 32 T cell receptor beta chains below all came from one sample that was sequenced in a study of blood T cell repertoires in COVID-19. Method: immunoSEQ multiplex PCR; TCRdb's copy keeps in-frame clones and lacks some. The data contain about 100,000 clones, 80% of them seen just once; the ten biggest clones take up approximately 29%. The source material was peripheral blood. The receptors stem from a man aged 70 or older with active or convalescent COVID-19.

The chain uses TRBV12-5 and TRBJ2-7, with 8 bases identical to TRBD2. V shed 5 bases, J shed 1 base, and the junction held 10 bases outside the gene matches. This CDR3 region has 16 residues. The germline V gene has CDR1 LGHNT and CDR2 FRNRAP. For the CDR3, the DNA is TGTGCTAGTGGTCCCCCCTTGGCGGGAGGTTCCTACGAGCAGTACTTC. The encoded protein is CASGPPLAGGSYEQYF.

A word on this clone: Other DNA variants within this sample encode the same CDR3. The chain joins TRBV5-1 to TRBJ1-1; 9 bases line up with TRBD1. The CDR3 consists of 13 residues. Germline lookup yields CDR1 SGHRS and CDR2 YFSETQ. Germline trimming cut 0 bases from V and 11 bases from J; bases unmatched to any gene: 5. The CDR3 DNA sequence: TGCGCCAGCAGCTTGGGGACAGGGGCAGAGGCTTTCTTT. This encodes CASSLGTGAEAFF.

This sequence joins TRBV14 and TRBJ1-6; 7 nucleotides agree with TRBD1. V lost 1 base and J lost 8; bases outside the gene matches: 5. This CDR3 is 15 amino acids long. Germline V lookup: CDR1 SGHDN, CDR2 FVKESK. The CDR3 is CASSQVGTEDSPLHF. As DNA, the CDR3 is TGTGCCAGCAGCCAAGTTGGGACAGAGGATTCACCCCTCCACTTT.

CDR3 loop: CATSRVTVYNEQFF. The CDR3 nucleotides read TGTGCCACCAGCAGAGTAACAGTCTACAATGAGCAGTTCTTC. J is TRBJ2-1 and V is TRBV15; D remains ambiguous. The CDR3 is made up of 14 amino acids. Trimming pared 1 base from V and 3 bases from J, leaving 7 bases between. Germline assignment: CDR1 LNHNV and CDR2 YYDKDF (reference sequence).

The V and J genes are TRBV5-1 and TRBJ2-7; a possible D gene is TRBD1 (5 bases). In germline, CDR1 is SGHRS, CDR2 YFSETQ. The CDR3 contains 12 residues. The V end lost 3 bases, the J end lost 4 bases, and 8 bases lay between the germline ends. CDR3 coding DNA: TGCGCCAGCAGCTCCCAGGGTTACGAGCAGTACTTC. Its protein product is CASSSQGYEQYF.

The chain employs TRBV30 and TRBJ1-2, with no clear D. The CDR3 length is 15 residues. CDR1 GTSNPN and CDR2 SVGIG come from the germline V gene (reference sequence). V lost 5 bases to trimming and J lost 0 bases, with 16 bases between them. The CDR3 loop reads CAWGRAGRSNYGYTF. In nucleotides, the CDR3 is TGTGCCTGGGGGCGCGCGGGTCGTTCTAACTATGGCTACACCTTC. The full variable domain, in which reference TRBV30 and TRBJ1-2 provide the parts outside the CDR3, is SQTIHQWPATLVQPVGSPLSLECTVEGTSNPNLYWYRQAAGRGLQLLFYSVGIGQISSEVPQNLSASRPQDRQFILSSKKLLLSDSGFYLCAWGRAGRSNYGYTFGSGTRLTVV.

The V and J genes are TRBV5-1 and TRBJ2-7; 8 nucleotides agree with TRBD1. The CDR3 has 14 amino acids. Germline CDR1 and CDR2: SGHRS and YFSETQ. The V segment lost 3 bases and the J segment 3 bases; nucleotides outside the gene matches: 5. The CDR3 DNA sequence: TGCGCCAGCAGCTCTATAGGACAGGGCTACGAGCAGTACTTC. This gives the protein CASSSIGQGYEQYF.

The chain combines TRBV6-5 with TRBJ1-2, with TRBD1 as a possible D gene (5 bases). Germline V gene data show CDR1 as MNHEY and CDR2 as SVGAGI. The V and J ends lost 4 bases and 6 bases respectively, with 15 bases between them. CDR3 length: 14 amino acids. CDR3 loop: CASSSVQGLDGYTF. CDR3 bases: TGTGCCAGCAGTTCCGTCCAGGGTCTGGATGGCTACACCTTC.

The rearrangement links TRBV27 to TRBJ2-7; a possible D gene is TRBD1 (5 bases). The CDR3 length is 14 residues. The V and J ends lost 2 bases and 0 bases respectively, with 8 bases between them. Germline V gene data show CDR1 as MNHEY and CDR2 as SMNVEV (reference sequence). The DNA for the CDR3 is TGTGCCAGCAGTTTACAGGGTGCCTCCTACGAGCAGTACTTC. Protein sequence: CASSLQGASYEQYF.

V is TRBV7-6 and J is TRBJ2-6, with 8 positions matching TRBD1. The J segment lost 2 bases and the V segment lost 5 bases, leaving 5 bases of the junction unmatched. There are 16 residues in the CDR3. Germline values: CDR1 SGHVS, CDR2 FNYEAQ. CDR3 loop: CASSRTGSTGANVLTF. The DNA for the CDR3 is TGTGCCAGCAGCCGGACAGGGAGCACTGGGGCCAACGTCCTGACTTTC.

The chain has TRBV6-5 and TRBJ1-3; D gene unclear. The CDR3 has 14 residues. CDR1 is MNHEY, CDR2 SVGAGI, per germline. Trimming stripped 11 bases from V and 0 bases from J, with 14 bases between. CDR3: CAVALTHSGNTIYF. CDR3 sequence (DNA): TGTGCCGTTGCATTGACACACTCTGGAAACACCATATATTTT.

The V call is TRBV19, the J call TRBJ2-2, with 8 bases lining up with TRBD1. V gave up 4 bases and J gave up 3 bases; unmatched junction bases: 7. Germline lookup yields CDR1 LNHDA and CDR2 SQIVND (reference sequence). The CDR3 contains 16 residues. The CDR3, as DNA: TGTGCCAGTAGTACAATGGACAGGGCGTACACCGGGGAGCTGTTTTTT. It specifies CASSTMDRAYTGELFF.

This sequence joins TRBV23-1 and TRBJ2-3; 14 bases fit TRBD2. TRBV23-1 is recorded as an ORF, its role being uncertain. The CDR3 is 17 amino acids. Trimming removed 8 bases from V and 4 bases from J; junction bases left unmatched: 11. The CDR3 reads CASGTRLAGGWSDTQYF. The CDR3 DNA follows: TGCGCCAGCGGGACCCGACTAGCGGGAGGGTGGTCAGATACGCAGTATTTT.

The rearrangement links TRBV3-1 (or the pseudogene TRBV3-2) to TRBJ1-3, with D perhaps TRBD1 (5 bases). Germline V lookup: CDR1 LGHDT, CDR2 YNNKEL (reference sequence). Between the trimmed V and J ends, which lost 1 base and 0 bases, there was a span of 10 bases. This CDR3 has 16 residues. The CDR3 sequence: CASSQAGRSSGNTIYF. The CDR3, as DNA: TGTGCCAGCAGCCAAGCAGGGCGGAGCTCTGGAAACACCATATATTTT.

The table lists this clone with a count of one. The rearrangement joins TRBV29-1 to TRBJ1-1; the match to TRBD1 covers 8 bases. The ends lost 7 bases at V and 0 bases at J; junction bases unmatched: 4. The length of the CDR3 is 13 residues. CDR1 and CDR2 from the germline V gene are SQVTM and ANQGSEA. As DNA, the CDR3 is TGCAGCGGGGCGGACAGGGTGAACACTGAAGCTTTCTTT. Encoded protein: CSGADRVNTEAFF. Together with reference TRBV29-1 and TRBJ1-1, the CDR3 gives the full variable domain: SAVISQKPSRDICQRGTSLTIQCQVDSQVTMMFWYRQQPGQSLTLIATANQGSEATYESGFVIDKFPISRPNLTFSTLTVSNMSPEDSSIYLCSGADRVNTEAFFGQGTRLTVV.

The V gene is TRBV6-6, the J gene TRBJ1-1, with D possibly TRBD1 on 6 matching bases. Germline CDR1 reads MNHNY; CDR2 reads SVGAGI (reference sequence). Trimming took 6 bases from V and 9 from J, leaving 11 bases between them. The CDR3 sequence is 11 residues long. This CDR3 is CASSQTGKAFF. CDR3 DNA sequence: TGTGCCAGCAGCCAAACAGGGAAAGCTTTCTTT.

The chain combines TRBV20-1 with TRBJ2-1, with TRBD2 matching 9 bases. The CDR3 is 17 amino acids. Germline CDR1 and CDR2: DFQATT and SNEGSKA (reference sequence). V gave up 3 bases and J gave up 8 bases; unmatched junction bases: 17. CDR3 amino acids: CSASWIARRGGRDEQFF. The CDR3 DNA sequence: TGCAGTGCTAGTTGGATCGCGAGGCGGGGGGGCCGCGATGAGCAGTTCTTC.

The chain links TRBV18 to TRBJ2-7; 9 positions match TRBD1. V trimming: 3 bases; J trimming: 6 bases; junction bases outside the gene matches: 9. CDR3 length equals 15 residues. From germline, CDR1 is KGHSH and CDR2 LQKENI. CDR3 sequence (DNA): TGTGCCAGCTCACCGAACCCGGGACAGGGTCTCGAGCAGTACTTC. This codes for CASSPNPGQGLEQYF.

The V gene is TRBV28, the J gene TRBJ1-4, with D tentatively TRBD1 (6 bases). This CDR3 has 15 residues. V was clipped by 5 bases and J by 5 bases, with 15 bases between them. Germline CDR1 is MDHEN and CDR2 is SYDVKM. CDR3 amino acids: CASSPPGGRNEKLFF. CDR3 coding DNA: TGTGCCAGCAGTCCTCCCGGGGGGCGGAATGAAAAACTGTTTTTT.

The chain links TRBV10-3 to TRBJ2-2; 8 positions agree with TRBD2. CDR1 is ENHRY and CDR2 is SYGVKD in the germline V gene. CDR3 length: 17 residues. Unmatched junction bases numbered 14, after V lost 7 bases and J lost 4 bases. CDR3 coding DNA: TGTGCCATCAACCAGGCGCCTACAGGGACTAGCACCGGGGAGCTGTTTTTT. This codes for CAINQAPTGTSTGELFF.

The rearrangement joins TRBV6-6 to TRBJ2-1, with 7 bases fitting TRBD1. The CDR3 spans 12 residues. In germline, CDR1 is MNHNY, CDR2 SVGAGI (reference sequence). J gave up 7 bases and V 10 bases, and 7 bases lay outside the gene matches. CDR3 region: CATRRGLNEQFF. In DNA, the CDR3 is TGTGCCACGCGAAGGGGGCTGAATGAGCAGTTCTTC.

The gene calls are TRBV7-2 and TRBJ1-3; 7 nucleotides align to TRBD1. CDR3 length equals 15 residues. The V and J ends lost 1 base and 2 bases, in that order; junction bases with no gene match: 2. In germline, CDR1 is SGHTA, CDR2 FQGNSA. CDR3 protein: CASSLGQGPGNTIYF. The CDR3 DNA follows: TGTGCCAGCAGCTTAGGACAGGGCCCTGGAAACACCATATATTTT.

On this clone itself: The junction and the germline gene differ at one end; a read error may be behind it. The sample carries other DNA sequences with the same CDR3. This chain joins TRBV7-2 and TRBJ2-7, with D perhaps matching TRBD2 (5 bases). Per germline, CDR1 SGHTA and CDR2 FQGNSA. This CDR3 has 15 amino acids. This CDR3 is CASSLGTGIVAEQYF. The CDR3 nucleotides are TGTGCCAGCAGCTTAGGAACGGGAATCGTAGCCGAGCAGTACTTT.

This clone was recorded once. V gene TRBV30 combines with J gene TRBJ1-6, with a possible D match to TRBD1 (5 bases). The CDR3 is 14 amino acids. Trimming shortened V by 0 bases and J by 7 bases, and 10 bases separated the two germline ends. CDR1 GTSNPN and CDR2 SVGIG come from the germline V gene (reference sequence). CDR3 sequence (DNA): TGTGCCTGGAGTGTACCCCAGGGCAATTCACCCCTCCACTTT. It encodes CAWSVPQGNSPLHF.

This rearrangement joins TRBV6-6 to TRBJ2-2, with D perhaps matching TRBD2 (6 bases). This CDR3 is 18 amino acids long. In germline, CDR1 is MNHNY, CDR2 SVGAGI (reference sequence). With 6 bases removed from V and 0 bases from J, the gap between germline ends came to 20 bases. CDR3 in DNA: TGTGCCAGCAGCCGAAGTCAAGGGCTAGCGCCGAACACCGGGGAGCTGTTTTTT. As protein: CASSRSQGLAPNTGELFF.

CDR3 DNA sequence: TGTGCCAGCGGCCAGGTGACCTACGAGCAGTACTTC. Protein sequence: CASGQVTYEQYF. The chain joins TRBV28 to TRBJ2-7, with unresolved D. Germline CDR1 is MDHEN and CDR2 is SYDVKM. The V end lost 8 bases, the J end lost 2 bases, and 10 bases lay between the germline ends. The CDR3 covers 12 residues.

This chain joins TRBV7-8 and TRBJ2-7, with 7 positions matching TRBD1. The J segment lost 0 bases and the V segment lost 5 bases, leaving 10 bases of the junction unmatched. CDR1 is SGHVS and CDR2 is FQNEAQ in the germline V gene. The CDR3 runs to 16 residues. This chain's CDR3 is CASSLGQARSSYEQYF. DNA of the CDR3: TGTGCCAGCAGCCTCGGACAGGCAAGGAGCTCCTACGAGCAGTACTTC.

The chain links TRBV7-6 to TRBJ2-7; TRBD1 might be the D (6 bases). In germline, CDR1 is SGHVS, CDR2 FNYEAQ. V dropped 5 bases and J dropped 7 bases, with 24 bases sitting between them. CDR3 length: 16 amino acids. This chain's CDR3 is CASSRRGVRGDGEQYF. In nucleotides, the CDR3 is TGTGCCAGCAGCCGCAGGGGTGTTAGGGGCGACGGAGAGCAGTACTTC.

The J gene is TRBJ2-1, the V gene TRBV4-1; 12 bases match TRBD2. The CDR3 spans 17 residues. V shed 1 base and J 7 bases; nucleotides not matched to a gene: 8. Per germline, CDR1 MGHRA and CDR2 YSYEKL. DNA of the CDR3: TGCGCCAGCAGCCAAGGTCTAGCGGGAGGGCCCAGGAATGAGCAGTTCTTC. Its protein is CASSQGLAGGPRNEQFF.

CDR3: CASSRLTGVNQPQHF. CDR3 sequence (DNA): TGTGCCAGCAGCCGGCTGACAGGGGTGAATCAGCCCCAGCATTTT. The genes are TRBV6-5 and TRBJ1-5; TRBD1 aligns across 8 bases. The CDR3 sequence is 15 residues long. V was clipped by 6 bases and J by 4 bases; unmatched bases: 8. Germline V CDR1 and CDR2: MNHEY, SVGAGI.

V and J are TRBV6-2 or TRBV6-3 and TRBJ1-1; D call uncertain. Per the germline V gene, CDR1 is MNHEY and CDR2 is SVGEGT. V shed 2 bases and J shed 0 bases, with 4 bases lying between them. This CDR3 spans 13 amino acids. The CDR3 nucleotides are TGTGCCAGCAGTTACGACATGAACACTGAAGCTTTCTTT. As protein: CASSYDMNTEAFF.

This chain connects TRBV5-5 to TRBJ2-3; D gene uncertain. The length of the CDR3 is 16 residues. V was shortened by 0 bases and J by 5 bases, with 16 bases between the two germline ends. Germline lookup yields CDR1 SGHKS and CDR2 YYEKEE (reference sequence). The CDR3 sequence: CASSLAGGQVGDTQYF. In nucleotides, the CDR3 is TGTGCCAGCAGCTTGGCCGGTGGGCAGGTAGGAGATACGCAGTATTTT.